Each of the 29 T cell receptor beta chains below was sequenced from the same sample in a study of blood T cell repertoires in COVID-19. Produced via immunoSEQ multiplex PCR; TCRdb's table is partial and in-frame only. The sample has approximately 400,000 clones; 70% to 90% are singletons. The material sequenced was peripheral blood. Receptors originate from a middle-aged man with acute or convalescent COVID-19.

J is TRBJ1-5 and V is TRBV7-3, with a possible D match to TRBD1 (5 bases). The CDR3 is 16 residues long. The V end was cut by 3 bases, the J end by 6 bases, with 18 bases between. Germline V lookup: CDR1 SGHTA, CDR2 FQGTGA. The CDR3 region has the DNA TGTGCCAGCAGCTTCCGGACCGGGGGGAGGGGTCAGCCCCAGCATTTT. As protein: CASSFRTGGRGQPQHF.

The rearrangement links TRBV6-5 to TRBJ1-1; 9 positions match TRBD1. CDR1 and CDR2 from the germline V gene are MNHEY and SVGAGI. V was pared by 8 bases and J by 5 bases, with 6 bases of the junction left unmatched. This CDR3 is 13 amino acids long. The CDR3 sequence: CASGGQGGTEAFF. DNA of the CDR3: TGTGCCAGCGGGGGACAGGGAGGTACTGAAGCTTTCTTT.

The V gene is TRBV7-6, the J gene TRBJ2-3, with 11 bases that match TRBD2. Per germline, CDR1 SGHVS and CDR2 FNYEAQ. V shed 5 bases and J 0 bases; nucleotides not matched to a gene: 4. CDR3 length: 16 residues. CDR3 nucleotides: TGTGCCAGCAGCGCGGGACTAGCGGCTAGCACAGATACGCAGTATTTT. Protein: CASSAGLAASTDTQYF.

The genes are TRBV4-1 and TRBJ2-1; TRBD2 matches 7 bases. J was trimmed by 5 bases and V by 6 bases; bases with no gene match: 13. Germline-derived CDR1 and CDR2 are MGHRA and YSYEKL. The CDR3 consists of 16 residues. CDR3 protein: CASRHLGGSRHNEQFF. As DNA, the CDR3 is TGCGCCAGCAGACACTTGGGCGGGAGTAGGCACAATGAGCAGTTCTTC.

The V call is TRBV20-1, the J call TRBJ2-3; 9 bases match TRBD2. Germline-derived CDR1 and CDR2 are DFQATT and SNEGSKA (reference sequence). The CDR3 length is 16 residues. Losses at the gene ends were 3 bases for V and 6 bases for J; bases not matched to a gene: 13. CDR3 loop: CSASRETSGMSDTQYF. As DNA, the CDR3 is TGCAGTGCTAGTAGGGAGACTAGCGGAATGTCGGATACGCAGTATTTT.

This clone was seen once. CDR3 amino acids: CASSARTSTYEQYF. DNA for the CDR3: TGTGCCAGCAGTGCGCGGACTTCCACTTACGAGCAGTACTTC. This chain links TRBV2 with TRBJ2-7; maybe TRBD2 (5 bases). From germline, CDR1 is SNHLY and CDR2 FYNNEI. V lost 4 bases and J 4 bases, leaving 14 bases between the germline ends. This CDR3 spans 14 amino acids.

In this sample, this clone turned up a few times. The chain carries TRBV6-1 and TRBJ2-1, with TRBD2 identical over 8 bases. Germline V gene data show CDR1 as MNHNS and CDR2 as SASEGT. Losses at the gene ends were 3 bases for V and 6 bases for J; bases not matched to a gene: 7. The CDR3 covers 15 residues. The CDR3 here is CASSELAGSSNEQFF. Written as DNA, the CDR3 is TGTGCCAGCAGTGAGCTAGCGGGTTCTTCCAATGAGCAGTTCTTC.

The V gene is TRBV9, the J gene TRBJ1-1, with TRBD1 as a possible D gene (5 bases). Germline V gene lookup returns CDR1 SGDLS and CDR2 YYNGEE. This CDR3 contains 14 residues. The germline V and J ends were trimmed by 3 bases and 6 bases, with 15 bases remaining between them. The CDR3 here is CASSEGMMGAEAFF. CDR3 in DNA: TGTGCCAGCAGCGAGGGGATGATGGGCGCTGAAGCTTTCTTT. Complete variable domain (other parts from reference TRBV9 and TRBJ1-1): DSGVTQTPKHLITATGQRVTLRCSPRSGDLSVYWYQQSLDQGLQFLIQYYNGEERAKGNILERFSAQQFPDLHSELNLSSLELGDSALYFCASSEGMMGAEAFFGQGTRLTVV.

This chain connects TRBV28 to TRBJ2-1; TRBD1 aligns across 11 bases. Germline V lookup: CDR1 MDHEN, CDR2 SYDVKM. The V segment lost 4 bases and the J segment 8 bases; nucleotides outside the gene matches: 4. The CDR3 consists of 14 residues. The CDR3 sequence is CASSSPGQGDEQFF. The CDR3 nucleotides read TGTGCCAGCAGTTCTCCGGGACAGGGGGATGAGCAGTTCTTC. The entire variable domain, with the rest obtained from reference TRBV28 and TRBJ2-1, is as follows: DVKVTQSSRYLVKRTGEKVFLECVQDMDHENMFWYRQDPGLGLRLIYFSYDVKMKEKGDIPEGYSVSREKKERFSLILESASTNQTSMYLCASSSPGQGDEQFFGPGTRLTVL.

The chain has TRBV3-1 (or the pseudogene TRBV3-2) and TRBJ2-5, with D possibly TRBD1 on 5 matching bases. The CDR3 spans 14 residues. V lost 1 base to trimming and J lost 2 bases, with 8 bases between them. The germline V gene encodes CDR1 LGHDT and CDR2 YNNKEL (reference sequence). This chain's CDR3 is CASSQGAGQETQYF. CDR3 sequence (DNA): TGTGCCAGCAGCCAAGGGGCAGGGCAAGAGACCCAGTACTTC.

The chain recombines TRBV7-8 with TRBJ2-6, with a weak D call TRBD1 (6 bases). The CDR3 is 20 residues long. Trimming stripped 5 bases from V and 1 base from J, with 24 bases between. Per germline, CDR1 SGHVS and CDR2 FQNEAQ. CDR3: CASSGREGHPPKSGANVLTF. The CDR3 nucleotides are TGTGCCAGCAGCGGAAGAGAGGGACACCCACCGAAGTCTGGGGCCAACGTCCTGACTTTC.

The chain joins TRBV5-1 to TRBJ2-5; 16 bases fit TRBD2. Per the germline V gene, CDR1 is SGHRS and CDR2 is YFSETQ. V lost 4 bases, J lost 4 bases, and 13 bases stayed unmatched. The length of the CDR3 is 19 residues. CDR3 in amino acids: CASSPGLAGGLEAPETQYF. DNA of the CDR3: TGCGCCAGCAGCCCGGGACTAGCGGGGGGGCTCGAGGCTCCAGAGACCCAGTACTTC. Full variable domain (remainder filled in from reference TRBV5-1 and TRBJ2-5): KAGVTQTPRYLIKTRGQQVTLSCSPISGHRSVSWYQQTPGQGLQFLFEYFSETQRNKGNFPGRFSGRQFSNSRSEMNVSTLELGDSALYLCASSPGLAGGLEAPETQYFGPGTRLLVL.

The DNA for the CDR3 is TGTGCCTGGAGTGTGGGACAGGGTGGCTACACCTTC. This encodes CAWSVGQGGYTF. The V gene is TRBV30, the J gene TRBJ1-2; 9 nucleotides align to TRBD1. The germline V gene encodes CDR1 GTSNPN and CDR2 SVGIG (reference sequence). V shed 0 bases, J shed 7 bases, and the junction held 0 bases outside the gene matches. The length of the CDR3 is 12 residues.

This clone was observed a single time. This chain links TRBV11-2 with TRBJ2-5; TRBD1 matches at 7 bases. Losses at the gene ends were 0 bases for V and 5 bases for J; bases not matched to a gene: 9. This CDR3 contains 16 residues. The germline V gene has CDR1 SGHAT and CDR2 FQNNGV. The CDR3 loop reads CASSLDRGGQWETQYF. The CDR3 DNA reads as TGTGCCAGCAGCTTAGATAGAGGGGGCCAGTGGGAGACCCAGTACTTC.

The V gene is TRBV18, the J gene TRBJ1-2; the D gene is possibly TRBD1 (5 bases). V was trimmed by 4 bases and J by 6 bases, leaving 9 bases between them. There are 12 residues in the CDR3. Looked up from germline, CDR1 is KGHSH and CDR2 is LQKENI. The CDR3: CASSRDSHGYTF. CDR3 nucleotide sequence: TGTGCCAGCTCACGCGACAGTCATGGCTACACCTTC.

The rearrangement links TRBV6-2 or TRBV6-3 to TRBJ1-5; D possibly corresponds to TRBD1 (6 bases). CDR3 length equals 17 residues. V was cut by 4 bases and J by 0 bases, with 16 bases left in between. The germline V gene encodes CDR1 MNHEY and CDR2 SVGEGT. The CDR3 is CASSSGQTSYSNQPQHF. CDR3 coding DNA: TGTGCCAGCAGTTCCGGACAGACCTCTTATAGCAATCAGCCCCAGCATTTT.

The J gene is TRBJ2-6, the V gene TRBV28; 8 bases agree with TRBD1. Germline loops: CDR1 MDHEN, CDR2 SYDVKM. V was pared by 1 base and J by 3 bases, with 5 bases of the junction left unmatched. The CDR3 spans 17 residues. The CDR3 loop is CASSLSQGAGGANVLTF. CDR3 DNA: TGTGCCAGCAGTTTATCCCAGGGGGCGGGTGGGGCCAACGTCCTGACTTTC.

This rearrangement joins TRBV7-8 to TRBJ2-2; D possibly corresponds to TRBD2 (6 bases). The V end lost 3 bases, the J end lost 4 bases, and 9 bases lay between the germline ends. The CDR3 runs to 14 residues. The V gene's germline CDR1 is SGHVS and CDR2 FQNEAQ. The chain's CDR3 is CASSFSGVTGELFF. In DNA, the CDR3 is TGTGCCAGCAGCTTTAGCGGAGTCACCGGGGAGCTGTTTTTT. Full variable domain (remainder filled in from reference TRBV7-8 and TRBJ2-2): GAGVSQSPRYKVAKRGQDVALRCDPISGHVSLFWYQQALGQGPEFLTYFQNEAQLDKSGLPSDRFFAERPEGSVSTLKIQRTQQEDSAVYLCASSFSGVTGELFFGEGSRLTVL.

The J gene is TRBJ2-7, the V gene TRBV2; TRBD2 agrees at 10 bases. Trimming cost V 7 bases and J 3 bases; bases outside gene matches: 9. Germline assignment: CDR1 SNHLY and CDR2 FYNNEI. The CDR3 sequence is 15 residues long. CDR3 DNA: TGTGCCAGCACAAGCGGGGGGGCCATACTCTACGAGCAGTACTTC. Protein sequence: CASTSGGAILYEQYF.

This chain joins TRBV7-9 and TRBJ1-2; D ambiguous. This CDR3 region has 12 residues. The germline gives CDR1 SEHNR, CDR2 FQNEAQ (reference sequence). V gave up 3 bases and J gave up 2 bases, with 4 bases separating them. The CDR3 sequence: CASSLENYGYTF. For the CDR3, the DNA is TGTGCCAGCAGCTTGGAGAACTATGGCTACACCTTC. Using reference TRBV7-9 and TRBJ1-2 for the parts outside the CDR3, the full variable domain is DTGVSQNPRHKITKRGQNVTFRCDPISEHNRLYWYRQTLGQGPEFLTYFQNEAQLEKSRLLSDRFSAERPKGSFSTLEIQRTEQGDSAMYLCASSLENYGYTFGSGTRLTVV.

The chain couples TRBV5-5 to TRBJ1-1; D might be TRBD1 (5 bases). The ends were cut back, 4 bases at V and 0 bases at J, with 19 bases in the middle. CDR3 length: 17 residues. The V gene's germline CDR1 is SGHKS and CDR2 YYEKEE (reference sequence). The CDR3 DNA sequence: TGTGCCAGCAGCCCGGGGGTCAGGGTGGGACTGAACACTGAAGCTTTCTTT. It specifies CASSPGVRVGLNTEAFF.

The chain employs TRBV4-3 and TRBJ1-5, with 7 bases identical to TRBD1. CDR3 length equals 14 residues. Germline CDR1 reads LGHNA; CDR2 reads YSLEER. V was clipped by 2 bases and J by 5 bases; unmatched bases: 3. The CDR3 loop is CASSQQGTDQPQHF. The CDR3 nucleotides are TGCGCCAGCAGCCAACAGGGGACAGATCAGCCCCAGCATTTT.

This clone was seen just once. V is TRBV5-1 and J is TRBJ1-4; D is possibly TRBD1 (6 bases). V shed 4 bases and J shed 5 bases, with 15 bases lying between them. CDR1 and CDR2 from the germline V gene are SGHRS and YFSETQ. The length of the CDR3 is 15 residues. CDR3 loop: CASSPGGRVNEKLFF. CDR3 nucleotide sequence: TGCGCCAGCAGCCCGGGGGGGCGGGTAAATGAAAAACTGTTTTTT.

In this sample, this clone turned up a few times. This rearrangement joins TRBV5-4 to TRBJ1-5; D is unclear. Trimming took 0 bases from V and 4 from J, leaving 5 bases between them. Germline V lookup: CDR1 SGHNT, CDR2 YYREEE (reference sequence). The CDR3 runs 13 residues. The CDR3 region is CASSLGENQPQHF. The DNA of the CDR3 is TGTGCCAGCAGCTTGGGGGAGAATCAGCCCCAGCATTTT.

The CDR3: CASTIGVAPTYGYTF. In nucleotides, the CDR3 is TGTGCCAGCACTATAGGGGTTGCGCCGACCTATGGCTACACCTTC. The chain employs TRBV2 and TRBJ1-2, with a weak D call TRBD1 (5 bases). Germline V gene data show CDR1 as SNHLY and CDR2 as FYNNEI. V lost 7 bases and J 4 bases, leaving 19 bases between the germline ends. This CDR3 comprises 15 residues.

The chain recombines TRBV7-3 with TRBJ1-1; TRBD1 might be the D (5 bases). Trimming stripped 4 bases from V and 1 base from J, with 7 bases between. The CDR3 contains 13 residues. The germline gives CDR1 SGHTA, CDR2 FQGTGA. The DNA for the CDR3 is TGTGCCAGCAGCTCAGACAGGAACACTGAAGCTTTCTTT. Encoded protein: CASSSDRNTEAFF. Drawing the rest from reference TRBV7-3 and TRBJ1-1, the complete variable domain is GAGVSQTPSNKVTEKGKYVELRCDPISGHTALYWYRQSLGQGPEFLIYFQGTGAADDSGLPNDRFFAVRPEGSVSTLKIQRTERGDSAVYLCASSSDRNTEAFFGQGTRLTVV.

The chain carries TRBV27 and TRBJ2-3; perhaps TRBD2 as D (6 bases). V was clipped by 7 bases and J by 0 bases, with 17 bases between them. Per the germline V gene, CDR1 is MNHEY and CDR2 is SMNVEV (reference sequence). The CDR3 totals 16 residues. CDR3 sequence: CASKMGGLRSTDTQYF. The CDR3 coding sequence is TGTGCCAGCAAGATGGGGGGATTACGGAGCACAGATACGCAGTATTTT.

This sequence joins TRBV6-1 and TRBJ2-4; 8 bases agree with TRBD1. The CDR3 length is 15 residues. The germline CDR1 and CDR2 sequences are MNHNS and SASEGT. The ends lost 1 base at V and 8 bases at J; junction bases unmatched: 7. DNA for the CDR3: TGTGCCAGCAGTGAAGTGAGGACAGGGATGTACATTCAGTACTTC. Translated, it gives CASSEVRTGMYIQYF.

The V and J genes are TRBV5-5 and TRBJ2-1; D is perhaps TRBD2 (5 bases). V dropped 0 bases and J dropped 4 bases, with 14 bases sitting between them. The germline V gene encodes CDR1 SGHKS and CDR2 YYEKEE (reference sequence). This CDR3 contains 16 residues. CDR3 amino acids: CASSLVTGKAYNEQFF. DNA for the CDR3: TGTGCCAGCAGCTTGGTTACGGGAAAGGCGTACAATGAGCAGTTCTTC.